Sequencing of this TCR beta chain was carried out in a study of blood T cell repertoires in COVID-19. Study context: There were acute and convalescent COVID-19 samples, and they came from the United States, Italy and Spain.

The Seattle patients joined while their infection was active and were tracked longitudinally afterward. In the study's own analysis: The authors estimated nucleated cell counts from reference gene primer amplification. TCRdb keeps only in-frame clones here, not all; method: immunoSEQ multiplex PCR. V and J calls and clone size are copied from that table; D and trimming were computed from the DNA. The sample carries 150,000 or so clones, around 83% recorded once. Germline V gives CDR1 MNHEY, CDR2 SVGEGT. This CDR3 spans 18 amino acids. V was clipped by 6 bases and J by 7 bases; unmatched bases: 14. The chain employs TRBV6-2 or TRBV6-3 and TRBJ2-2; the match to TRBD2 covers 13 bases. The sequenced sample consisted of peripheral blood. This TCR was recovered from a woman in her sixties or seventies with COVID-19, enrolled during active disease. The CDR3 region has the DNA TGTGCCAGCAGCACCTCTGGTCTAGGACTAGCGGGAGTCGGGGAGCTGTTTTTT. Translation gives CASSTSGLGLAGVGELFF.